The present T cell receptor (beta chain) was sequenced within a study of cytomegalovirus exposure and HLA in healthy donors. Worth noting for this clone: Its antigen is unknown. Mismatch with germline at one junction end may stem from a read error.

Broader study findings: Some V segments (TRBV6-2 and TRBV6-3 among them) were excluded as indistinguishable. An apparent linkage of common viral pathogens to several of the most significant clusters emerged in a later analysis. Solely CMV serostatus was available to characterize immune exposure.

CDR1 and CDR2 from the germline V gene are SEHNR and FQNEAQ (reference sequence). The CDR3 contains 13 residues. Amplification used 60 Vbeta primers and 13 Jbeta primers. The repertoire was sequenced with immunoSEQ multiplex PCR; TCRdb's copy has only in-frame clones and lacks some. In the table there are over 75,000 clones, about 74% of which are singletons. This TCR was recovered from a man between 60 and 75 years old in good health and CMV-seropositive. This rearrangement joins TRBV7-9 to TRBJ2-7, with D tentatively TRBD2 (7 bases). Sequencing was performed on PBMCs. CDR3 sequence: CSSVQGGAYEQYF. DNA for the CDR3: TGTTCCAGCGTACAAGGGGGGGCCTACGAGCAGTACTTC. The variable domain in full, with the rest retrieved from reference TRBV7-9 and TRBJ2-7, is DTGVSQNPRHKITKRGQNVTFRCDPISEHNRLYWYRQTLGQGPEFLTYFQNEAQLEKSRLLSDRFSAERPKGSFSTLEIQRTEQGDSAMYLCSSVQGGAYEQYFGPGTRLTVT.